These 17 T cell receptor beta chains originate from one sample sequenced in a study of T-cell reconstitution after alpha-beta-depleted transplantation in children. The TCRbeta library was prepared with unique molecular identifiers. TCRdb redid the calling of the PCR reads with MiXCR, one entry per CDR3 protein. The sample contains about 500,000 distinct CDR3 sequences, less than 35% of which appear only once. The sequencing used PBMCs from the stem cell graft donor, collected from the stem cell graft. The origin of the receptors is a human donor who donated a stem cell graft to a child with aplastic anemia.

This clonotype was detected only a few times. The chain employs TRBV5-5 and TRBJ1-4; a possible D gene is TRBD1 (6 bases). CDR1 SGHKS and CDR2 YYEKEE come from the germline V gene (reference sequence). V lost 5 bases and J lost 6, with 14 bases in between. The CDR3 has 14 amino acids. The CDR3 region is CASRLGGRDEKLFF. DNA for the CDR3: TGTGCCAGCAGACTTGGGGGGCGCGATGAAAAACTGTTTTTT.

The chain uses TRBV7-2 and TRBJ1-1, with D hard to call. The CDR3 extends over 12 amino acids. Trimming removed 4 bases from V and 7 bases from J, with 10 bases in between. Germline CDR1 SGHTA, CDR2 FQGNSA. In DNA form, the CDR3 reads TGTGCCAGCAGCTCCTCCCCGGTTGAAGCTTTCTTT. Encoded protein: CASSSSPVEAFF.

The chain links TRBV19 to TRBJ1-5; 8 bases are a match to TRBD1. Germline CDR1 reads LNHDA; CDR2 reads SQIVND (reference sequence). Losses at the gene ends were 8 bases for V and 4 bases for J; bases not matched to a gene: 4. The CDR3 has 13 amino acids. For the CDR3, the DNA is TGTGCCAGTGGATGGACAGGGAATCAGCCCCAGCATTTT. Encoded protein: CASGWTGNQPQHF.

The table lists this clonotype with a few counts. The rearrangement uses TRBV18 and TRBJ2-4, with 15 positions matching TRBD2. With 0 bases clipped from V and 1 base from J, the junction kept 4 bases outside the gene matches. Looked up from germline, CDR1 is KGHSH and CDR2 is LQKENI. This CDR3 is built from 19 residues. The CDR3 loop is CASSPPGLAGGLAKNIQYF. The CDR3 bases are TGTGCCAGCTCACCACCGGGACTAGCGGGAGGATTGGCCAAAAACATTCAGTACTTC.

This chain links TRBV20-1 with TRBJ2-2, with D possibly matching TRBD2 (6 bases). Between the trimmed V and J ends, which lost 3 bases and 7 bases, there was a span of 9 bases. The CDR3 spans 12 residues. Per the germline V gene, CDR1 is DFQATT and CDR2 is SNEGSKA (reference sequence). CDR3 coding DNA: TGCAGTGCTAGTCAGGGAGGCGGGGAGCTGTTTTTT. It translates to CSASQGGGELFF.

The rearrangement uses TRBV12-2 and TRBJ1-5. TRBV12-2 is deemed a pseudogene. The CDR3 is made up of 16 amino acids. The CDR3: CASRLVGNKGNQPQHF. The CDR3 DNA reads as TGTGCAAGTCGCTTAGTAGGGAATAAGGGTAATCAGCCCCAGCATTTT.

The rearrangement uses TRBV15 and TRBJ2-6, with 8 bases matching TRBD1. The CDR3 length is 21 residues. The V gene end was trimmed by 0 bases and the J gene end by 0 bases; junction bases not matched to a gene: 13. Germline CDR1 reads LNHNV; CDR2 reads YYDKDF (reference sequence). CDR3 loop: CATSRDRDGTGPPSGANVLTF. DNA for the CDR3: TGTGCCACCAGCAGAGACAGAGACGGGACAGGTCCCCCCTCTGGGGCCAACGTCCTGACTTTC.

This clonotype has just a few counts. This sequence joins TRBV7-2 and TRBJ2-1, with D perhaps matching TRBD1 (5 bases). The CDR3 contains 14 residues. V was pared by 3 bases and J by 8 bases, with 14 bases between. CDR1 SGHTA and CDR2 FQGNSA come from the germline V gene. The CDR3 region is CASSFLHGAHEQFF. CDR3 bases: TGTGCCAGCAGCTTTTTGCATGGGGCCCATGAGCAGTTCTTC.

This clonotype was counted only a few times. This chain joins TRBV5-1 and TRBJ2-3; no firm D call. Trimming removed 4 bases at V and 1 base at J, with 10 bases between. Germline CDR1 is SGHRS and CDR2 is YFSETQ. The CDR3 spans 14 residues. CDR3 region: CASSPSRGTDTQYF. Written as DNA, the CDR3 is TGCGCCAGCAGCCCATCCCGGGGCACAGATACGCAGTATTTT.

This rearrangement joins TRBV30 to TRBJ1-5; TRBD1 is a possible D gene (6 bases). Deletions cut 0 bases from V and 5 bases from J, with 8 bases between. The CDR3 is 13 amino acids. Germline V CDR1 and CDR2: GTSNPN, SVGIG (reference sequence). The CDR3 protein is CAWSVQGDQPQHF. In nucleotides, the CDR3 is TGTGCCTGGAGTGTACAGGGAGATCAGCCCCAGCATTTT.

This chain connects TRBV7-2 to TRBJ2-1; the D gene is possibly TRBD1 (6 bases). The CDR3 loop spans 15 amino acids. V was cut by 4 bases and J by 4 bases, with 14 bases left in between. In germline, CDR1 is SGHTA, CDR2 FQGNSA. CDR3 coding DNA: TGTGCCAGCAGCTCTACAGGGACATCATACAATGAGCAGTTCTTC. Protein: CASSSTGTSYNEQFF.

This chain connects TRBV5-5 to TRBJ2-1, with 10 bases matching TRBD1. Germline V CDR1 and CDR2: SGHKS, YYEKEE (reference sequence). The J segment lost 7 bases and the V segment lost 4 bases, leaving 11 bases of the junction unmatched. The CDR3 is made up of 16 amino acids. CDR3 nucleotides: TGTGCCAGCAGCACGGAAGGGACAGGGGTGCGGAATGAGCAGTTCTTC. It translates to CASSTEGTGVRNEQFF.

This chain connects TRBV7-2 to TRBJ2-3; D is uncertain. Germline V lookup: CDR1 SGHTA, CDR2 FQGNSA. The CDR3 covers 15 residues. Trimming shortened V by 1 base and J by 1 base, and 9 bases separated the two germline ends. CDR3 DNA sequence: TGTGCCAGCAGCTTAGGAGCGATACGCACAGATACGCAGTATTTT. This gives the protein CASSLGAIRTDTQYF.

In its sample, this clonotype was seen a few times. The genes are TRBV29-1 and TRBJ1-1; D gene ambiguous. V was clipped by 6 bases and J by 1 base, with 9 bases between them. The germline V gene encodes CDR1 SQVTM and CDR2 ANQGSEA. CDR3 length: 12 amino acids. The CDR3 protein is CSVRLGNTEAFF. The CDR3 DNA is TGCAGCGTGCGTCTCGGGAACACTGAAGCTTTCTTT.

The CDR3, as DNA: TGTGCCAGCAGCTTAGCGGGGTCCGCGGGCTACACCTTC. It codes for CASSLAGSAGYTF. The rearrangement links TRBV7-2 to TRBJ1-2; D uncertain. Germline assignment: CDR1 SGHTA and CDR2 FQGNSA. The CDR3 is made up of 13 amino acids. The germline V and J ends were trimmed by 0 bases and 8 bases, with 10 bases remaining between them.

The chain couples TRBV20-1 to TRBJ1-1; a possible D gene is TRBD1 (6 bases). The CDR3 consists of 16 residues. CDR1 is DFQATT and CDR2 is SNEGSKA in the germline V gene (reference sequence). Trimming removed 0 bases from V and 3 bases from J, with 17 bases in between. The CDR3 loop reads CSARERAGVGDTEAFF. CDR3 nucleotides: TGCAGTGCTAGAGAACGGGCAGGGGTTGGGGACACTGAAGCTTTCTTT.

The chain uses TRBV29-1 and TRBJ1-1; 9 bases align to TRBD1. CDR1 and CDR2 (germline): SQVTM, ANQGSEA. Unmatched junction bases numbered 10, after V lost 6 bases and J lost 11 bases. The CDR3 totals 12 residues. Here the CDR3 DNA reads TGCAGCGTGGGGGACAGGGTTCGTGACGCTTTCTTT. Its protein is CSVGDRVRDAFF.